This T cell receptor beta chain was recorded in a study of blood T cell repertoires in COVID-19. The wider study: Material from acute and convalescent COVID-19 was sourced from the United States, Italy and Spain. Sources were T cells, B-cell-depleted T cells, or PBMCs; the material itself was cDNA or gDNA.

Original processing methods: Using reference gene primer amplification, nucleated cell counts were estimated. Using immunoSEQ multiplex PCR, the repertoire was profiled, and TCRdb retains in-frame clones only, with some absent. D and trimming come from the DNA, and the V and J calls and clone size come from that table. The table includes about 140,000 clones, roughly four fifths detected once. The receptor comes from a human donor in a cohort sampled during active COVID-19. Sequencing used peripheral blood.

The CDR3 region has the DNA TGTGCCAGCAGTTCATCCCGGACTAGTGGGCTGTTTTTT. It specifies CASSSSRTSGLFF. J is TRBJ2-2 and V is TRBV6-5, with 7 bases fitting TRBD2. This CDR3 region has 13 residues. The trim removed 4 bases at V and 13 bases at J, leaving 9 bases unmatched. From germline, CDR1 is MNHEY and CDR2 SVGAGI.